The 21 T cell receptor beta chains below come from one sample, sequenced in a study of human thymus T cells. The source of the thymus tissue was resections taken during corrective heart surgery. Sequenced by immunoSEQ multiplex PCR; TCRdb stores in-frame clones only, minus some. The sample contains 60,000 to 75,000 clones, 90% to 95% of which appear only once. The specimen was thymus tissue. The receptors were sampled from a girl in the first two years of life with a congenital heart defect but otherwise immunologically healthy.

The CDR3 loop reads CAISEGSFRSSLTNDEQFF. The CDR3 bases are TGTGCCATCAGTGAGGGGTCTTTCCGATCGTCTCTAACTAACGATGAGCAGTTCTTC. The V gene is TRBV10-3, the J gene TRBJ2-1; no firm D call. The CDR3 extends over 19 amino acids. Trimming took 2 bases from V and 8 from J, leaving 28 bases between them. Per the germline V gene, CDR1 is ENHRY and CDR2 is SYGVKD.

The V gene is TRBV27, the J gene TRBJ2-5; a weak D match, TRBD2 (5 bases). Germline CDR1 reads MNHEY; CDR2 reads SMNVEV (reference sequence). The length of the CDR3 is 17 residues. Trimming cost V 6 bases and J 1 base, with 21 bases left between them. The chain's CDR3 is CASRAQPDSTFQETQYF. CDR3 in DNA: TGTGCCAGCAGGGCCCAACCGGACTCAACATTCCAAGAGACCCAGTACTTC.

The chain carries TRBV10-2 and TRBJ2-7; TRBD1 or TRBD2 may be the D gene (5 bases each). V lost 3 bases to trimming and J lost 5 bases, with 20 bases between them. CDR3 length: 16 amino acids. CDR1 and CDR2 from the germline V gene are WSHSY and SAAADI. The DNA for the CDR3 is TGCGCCAGCAGTGAAAGGTTGGGTTGGGACCCCGACGAGCAGTACTTC. As protein: CASSERLGWDPDEQYF.

The genes are TRBV5-1 and TRBJ2-1; tentatively, D is TRBD1 (6 bases). Trimming cost V 4 bases and J 0 bases, with 17 bases left between them. Germline V CDR1 and CDR2: SGHRS, YFSETQ. This CDR3 is 17 amino acids long. This CDR3 is CASSHRDDRSSYNEQFF. The CDR3 DNA is TGCGCCAGCAGCCACCGGGACGACAGGAGCTCCTACAATGAGCAGTTCTTC.

The CDR3 sequence: CASQDWPKNTEAFF. CDR3 nucleotides: TGTGCCAGCCAAGATTGGCCCAAGAACACTGAAGCTTTCTTT. This sequence joins TRBV6-1 and TRBJ1-1, with D unclear. The CDR3 sequence is 14 residues long. The germline V and J ends were trimmed by 8 bases and 1 base, with 14 bases remaining between them. Per the germline V gene, CDR1 is MNHNS and CDR2 is SASEGT.

V is TRBV30 and J is TRBJ2-3; D unclear. CDR3 length: 15 residues. Germline CDR1 is GTSNPN and CDR2 is SVGIG (reference sequence). The V gene lost 2 bases and the J gene lost 3 bases, with 15 bases spanning the gap. CDR3: CAWSSFLSGTDTQYF. The CDR3 nucleotides read TGTGCCTGGAGTAGTTTTCTCTCCGGGACAGATACGCAGTATTTT.

The V and J genes are TRBV27 and TRBJ1-4; weak D call: TRBD1 (5 bases). Germline V CDR1 and CDR2: MNHEY, SMNVEV (reference sequence). The CDR3 is 16 amino acids. V gave up 0 bases and J gave up 5 bases, with 13 bases separating them. CDR3: CASSLSPRRANEKLFF. The CDR3 bases are TGTGCCAGCAGTTTATCCCCCCGCAGGGCAAATGAAAAACTGTTTTTT.

This clone has just one count. The V and J genes are TRBV6-4 and TRBJ2-7, with 8 bases that match TRBD1. The CDR3 totals 17 residues. Germline lookup yields CDR1 MRHNA and CDR2 SNTAGT. With 7 bases clipped from V and 2 bases from J, the junction kept 16 bases outside the gene matches. CDR3 in amino acids: CASTEGDRGPCPYEQYF. The CDR3 DNA reads TGTGCCAGCACGGAGGGAGACAGGGGCCCGTGCCCCTACGAGCAGTACTTC.

The V gene is TRBV28, the J gene TRBJ2-1; TRBD1 might be the D (8 bases). Germline V gene lookup returns CDR1 MDHEN and CDR2 SYDVKM. This CDR3 comprises 19 residues. Trimming cost V 6 bases and J 0 bases, with 24 bases left between them. The CDR3 DNA reads as TGTGCCAGCAGGCGTCCTTGGACAGGGACTACCTACTCCTACAATGAGCAGTTCTTC. As protein: CASRRPWTGTTYSYNEQFF.

CDR3: CASSPVDRTPYEQYF. The CDR3 nucleotides are TGTGCCAGCAGCCCCGTGGATAGAACTCCCTACGAGCAGTACTTC. The chain carries TRBV14 and TRBJ2-7; no clear D gene. Trimming removed 4 bases from V and 2 bases from J, with 15 bases in between. This CDR3 has 15 amino acids. Germline V gene data show CDR1 as SGHDN and CDR2 as FVKESK.

The CDR3 nucleotides are TGTGCCAGCAGTGAGAGAGAGCGGGAAGGGGCGGACACTGAAGCTTTCTTT. It specifies CASSEREREGADTEAFF. This chain uses TRBV6-1 with TRBJ1-1; possibly TRBD1 for D (5 bases). The germline gives CDR1 MNHNS, CDR2 SASEGT. CDR3 length: 17 residues. The V end was cut by 3 bases, the J end by 3 bases, with 20 bases between.

This CDR3 is CATQMQETQYF. In DNA form, the CDR3 reads TGTGCCACTCAGATGCAAGAGACCCAGTACTTC. The V and J genes are TRBV10-3 and TRBJ2-5; D gene uncertain. Germline V gives CDR1 ENHRY, CDR2 SYGVKD. V lost 10 bases to trimming and J lost 2 bases, with 8 bases between them. This CDR3 is built from 11 residues.

This sequence joins TRBV25-1 and TRBJ1-4; 9 nucleotides align to TRBD1. Germline values: CDR1 MGHDK, CDR2 SYGVNS. The CDR3 consists of 15 residues. Trimming removed 7 bases from V and 4 bases from J; junction bases left unmatched: 7. For the CDR3, the DNA is TGTGCCAGCAAGTCACAGGGGGCGGGTAATGAAAAACTGTTTTTT. It encodes CASKSQGAGNEKLFF.

The chain joins TRBV4-1 to TRBJ2-1, with D unresolved. Germline lookup yields CDR1 MGHRA and CDR2 YSYEKL. This CDR3 contains 16 residues. V lost 0 bases, J lost 4 bases, and 13 bases lay in between. Here the CDR3 reads CASSQELRSLYNEQFF. The CDR3 nucleotides read TGCGCCAGCAGCCAAGAGTTGAGAAGCCTATACAATGAGCAGTTCTTC.

V is TRBV5-1 and J is TRBJ2-4; D possibly corresponds to TRBD2 (6 bases). Trimming stripped 0 bases from V and 0 bases from J, with 13 bases between. The CDR3 length is 17 residues. Germline CDR1 reads SGHRS; CDR2 reads YFSETQ. This CDR3 is CASSLGPGDKAKNIQYF. CDR3 DNA sequence: TGCGCCAGCAGCTTGGGGCCGGGGGATAAAGCCAAAAACATTCAGTACTTC.

This chain uses TRBV6-1 with TRBJ2-1; 15 bases map to TRBD2. With 1 base clipped from V and 4 bases from J, the junction kept 8 bases outside the gene matches. CDR3 length: 19 residues. The germline V gene has CDR1 MNHNS and CDR2 SASEGT. CDR3 DNA: TGTGCCAGCAGTGAAGATGGGGGACTAGCGGGAGGTGGTTACAATGAGCAGTTCTTC. This sequence encodes CASSEDGGLAGGGYNEQFF.

The rearrangement uses TRBV5-1 and TRBJ1-1; possible D gene TRBD1, 5 bases. V gave up 2 bases and J gave up 11 bases, with 16 bases separating them. Germline V gives CDR1 SGHRS, CDR2 YFSETQ. The CDR3 consists of 13 residues. Here the CDR3 DNA reads TGCGCCAGCAGCTTCAGGGACCCCAAGGGGGCTTTCTTT. Translating it yields CASSFRDPKGAFF. The full variable domain, rest sourced from reference TRBV5-1 and TRBJ1-1, is KAGVTQTPRYLIKTRGQQVTLSCSPISGHRSVSWYQQTPGQGLQFLFEYFSETQRNKGNFPGRFSGRQFSNSRSEMNVSTLELGDSALYLCASSFRDPKGAFFGQGTRLTVV.

The chain links TRBV18 to TRBJ1-4; D remains ambiguous. The CDR3 loop spans 16 amino acids. Looked up from germline, CDR1 is KGHSH and CDR2 is LQKENI. V was pared by 2 bases and J by 11 bases, with 21 bases between. Here the CDR3 DNA reads TGTGCCAGCTCACCAAGCGTGGCCAAGGTTCTGGGGAAACTGTTTTTT. This encodes CASSPSVAKVLGKLFF.

This clone was observed a single time. V gene TRBV13 combines with J gene TRBJ2-4; D is possibly TRBD1 or TRBD2 (5 bases each). This CDR3 is 13 amino acids long. With 5 bases removed from V and 7 bases from J, the gap between germline ends came to 12 bases. Per the germline V gene, CDR1 is PRHDT and CDR2 is FYEKMQ (reference sequence). CDR3 DNA sequence: TGTGCCAGCAGCCTCACGGGACCGAACATTCAGTACTTC. This sequence encodes CASSLTGPNIQYF. The complete variable domain, with remaining parts taken from reference TRBV13 and TRBJ2-4, reads AAGVIQSPRHLIKEKRETATLKCYPIPRHDTVYWYQQGPGQDPQFLISFYEKMQSDKGSIPDRFSAQQFSDYHSELNMSSLELGDSALYFCASSLTGPNIQYFGAGTRLSVL.

The rearrangement links TRBV19 to TRBJ2-5; D may be TRBD1 or TRBD2 (6 bases each). Between the trimmed V and J ends, which lost 1 base and 11 bases, there was a span of 23 bases. In germline, CDR1 is LNHDA, CDR2 SQIVND (reference sequence). This CDR3 contains 16 residues. The CDR3: CASSIVSGLHEGEQYF. For the CDR3, the DNA is TGTGCCAGTAGTATAGTGTCGGGACTCCATGAGGGGGAGCAGTACTTC.

The genes are TRBV5-1 and TRBJ2-1, with TRBD1 matching over 10 bases. J lost 4 bases, V lost 0 bases, and 1 base had no gene match. Germline V gives CDR1 SGHRS, CDR2 YFSETQ. The CDR3 spans 15 residues. The CDR3 DNA is TGCGCCAGCAGCTTGGCGGGACAGGGGTACAATGAGCAGTTCTTC. Residues: CASSLAGQGYNEQFF.